One sample yielded the 21 T cell receptor beta chains listed below, sequenced in a study of cytomegalovirus exposure and HLA in healthy donors. PCR amplification relied on 60 Vbeta primers (plus 13 Jbeta primers). TCRdb's copy holds only in-frame clones and misses some; the assay was immunoSEQ multiplex PCR. The sample lists roughly 110,000 clones; around 67% were seen once. The specimen was PBMCs. These TCRs come from a woman aged 40 to 49 in good health and CMV-seropositive.

The chain combines TRBV2 with TRBJ1-6; a weak D match, TRBD1 (5 bases). The CDR3 totals 13 residues. Germline CDR1 reads SNHLY; CDR2 reads FYNNEI. V dropped 4 bases and J dropped 10 bases, with 11 bases sitting between them. CDR3 nucleotides: TGTGCCAGCAGTGCCGCCGGGGGGTCACCCCTCCACTTT. It encodes CASSAAGGSPLHF.

The chain joins TRBV7-2 to TRBJ2-3; 9 nucleotides agree with TRBD1. The V segment lost 3 bases and the J segment 3 bases; nucleotides outside the gene matches: 10. CDR1 and CDR2 from the germline V gene are SGHTA and FQGNSA. This CDR3 comprises 17 residues. The CDR3 loop reads CASSFSGGGTGTDTQYF. In nucleotides, the CDR3 is TGTGCCAGCAGCTTTTCAGGGGGCGGGACAGGGACAGATACGCAGTATTTT. Variable domain in full (rest from reference TRBV7-2 and TRBJ2-3): GAGVSQSPSNKVTEKGKDVELRCDPISGHTALYWYRQSLGQGLEFLIYFQGNSAPDKSGLPSDRFSAERTGGSVSTLTIQRTQQEDSAVYLCASSFSGGGTGTDTQYFGPGTRLTVL.

The gene calls are TRBV5-1 and TRBJ1-2; 7 nucleotides match TRBD1. Germline assignment: CDR1 SGHRS and CDR2 YFSETQ. With 0 bases clipped from V and 3 bases from J, the junction kept 8 bases outside the gene matches. This CDR3 has 16 residues. The DNA of the CDR3 is TGCGCCAGCAGCTTGGCGACAGGGAGTGGCGACTATGGCTACACCTTC. Protein: CASSLATGSGDYGYTF.

This chain uses TRBV29-1 with TRBJ1-1; 9 bases agree with TRBD1. CDR1 SQVTM and CDR2 ANQGSEA come from the germline V gene. V shed 4 bases and J 0 bases; nucleotides not matched to a gene: 0. The length of the CDR3 is 13 residues. The CDR3 loop reads CSVGQGVNTEAFF. As DNA, the CDR3 is TGCAGCGTTGGACAGGGGGTGAACACTGAAGCTTTCTTT.

The chain couples TRBV2 to TRBJ1-5, with 9 bases fitting TRBD1. The CDR3 spans 15 residues. J lost 0 bases, V lost 6 bases, and 3 bases had no gene match. The germline V gene encodes CDR1 SNHLY and CDR2 FYNNEI. CDR3 bases: TGTGCCAGCAGGAGGGACAGGGCTAGCAATCAGCCCCAGCATTTT. The encoded protein is CASRRDRASNQPQHF.

This clone has more than one count but fewer than ten. The chain uses TRBV30 and TRBJ2-4; D is undetermined. The CDR3 has 14 amino acids. V lost 2 bases to trimming and J lost 0 bases, with 8 bases between them. CDR1 is GTSNPN, CDR2 SVGIG, per germline (reference sequence). As DNA, the CDR3 is TGTGCCTGGAGTCCCCTTATAGCCAAAAACATTCAGTACTTC. Its protein is CAWSPLIAKNIQYF. Full variable domain (missing parts from reference TRBV30 and TRBJ2-4): SQTIHQWPATLVQPVGSPLSLECTVEGTSNPNLYWYRQAAGRGLQLLFYSVGIGQISSEVPQNLSASRPQDRQFILSSKKLLLSDSGFYLCAWSPLIAKNIQYFGAGTRLSVL.

The rearrangement links TRBV6-5 to TRBJ1-6, with D maybe TRBD1 (5 bases). CDR1 and CDR2 (germline): MNHEY, SVGAGI. V was trimmed by 2 bases and J by 8 bases, leaving 7 bases between them. This CDR3 has 13 residues. CDR3 loop: CASSYGGDSPLHF. The DNA of the CDR3 is TGTGCCAGCAGTTACGGAGGGGATTCACCCCTCCACTTT.

This chain uses TRBV29-1 with TRBJ2-2; a weak D match, TRBD1 (5 bases). The CDR3 has 11 amino acids. The germline CDR1 and CDR2 sequences are SQVTM and ANQGSEA. Trimming took 1 base from V and 12 from J, leaving 9 bases between them. The CDR3: CSVEATGQLFF. The CDR3 region has the DNA TGCAGCGTTGAAGCTACAGGACAGCTGTTTTTT.

This chain joins TRBV18 and TRBJ1-2; 8 nucleotides agree with TRBD1. CDR1 is KGHSH and CDR2 is LQKENI in the germline V gene. The V gene end was trimmed by 3 bases and the J gene end by 7 bases; junction bases not matched to a gene: 1. CDR3 length: 12 amino acids. CDR3 region: CASSPTGVGYTF. CDR3 DNA: TGTGCCAGCTCACCGACAGGGGTTGGCTACACCTTC.

The genes are TRBV7-2 and TRBJ2-3, with 11 bases matching TRBD2. CDR3 length: 19 residues. Per the germline V gene, CDR1 is SGHTA and CDR2 is FQGNSA. Losses at the gene ends were 1 base for V and 0 bases for J; bases not matched to a gene: 9. The CDR3 sequence: CASSLVLAGGHRSTDTQYF. For the CDR3, the DNA is TGTGCCAGCAGCTTAGTCCTAGCGGGGGGCCATCGCAGCACAGATACGCAGTATTTT.

CDR3 amino acids: CASSDAPGHTYEQYF. DNA of the CDR3: TGCGCCAGCAGTGATGCCCCGGGACATACTTACGAGCAGTACTTC. The rearrangement uses TRBV5-1 and TRBJ2-7, with a weak D call TRBD1 (6 bases). Germline V gives CDR1 SGHRS, CDR2 YFSETQ. V lost 5 bases, J lost 4 bases, and 19 bases lay in between. The CDR3 is made up of 15 amino acids. Filled out from reference TRBV5-1 and TRBJ2-7, the complete variable domain reads KAGVTQTPRYLIKTRGQQVTLSCSPISGHRSVSWYQQTPGQGLQFLFEYFSETQRNKGNFPGRFSGRQFSNSRSEMNVSTLELGDSALYLCASSDAPGHTYEQYFGPGTRLTVT.

There are a few counts of this clone. This chain joins TRBV6-5 and TRBJ2-1, with D possibly matching TRBD2 (6 bases). V was shortened by 6 bases and J by 4 bases, with 10 bases between the two germline ends. The CDR3 has 13 amino acids. Germline V lookup: CDR1 MNHEY, CDR2 SVGAGI. CDR3: CASRAGRYNEQFF. CDR3 bases: TGTGCCAGCAGGGCGGGACGGTACAATGAGCAGTTCTTC.

The V call is TRBV7-8, the J call TRBJ1-5; D is undetermined. The CDR3 consists of 12 residues. Trimming took off 5 bases at V and 3 bases at J, with 5 bases between the two ends. The V gene's germline CDR1 is SGHVS and CDR2 FQNEAQ. The CDR3 DNA follows: TGTGCCAGCAGCCGCTACAATCAGCCCCAGCATTTT. Amino acid sequence: CASSRYNQPQHF.

J is TRBJ2-4 and V is TRBV27; 7 bases are shared with TRBD1. V lost 5 bases and J lost 0; bases outside the gene matches: 7. This CDR3 has 16 amino acids. Germline values: CDR1 MNHEY, CDR2 SMNVEV (reference sequence). The CDR3 nucleotides are TGTGCCAGCAGTGGACAGGACGCTCTAGCCAAAAACATTCAGTACTTC. Residues: CASSGQDALAKNIQYF.

This clone showed up just a few times. The CDR3 nucleotides are TGCAGCGTCGGCCGGGGGGGGGTCTCAGATACGCAGTATTTT. This codes for CSVGRGGVSDTQYF. The chain carries TRBV29-1 and TRBJ2-3; 8 bases align to TRBD2. Germline trimming cut 6 bases from V and 4 bases from J; bases unmatched to any gene: 9. From germline, CDR1 is SQVTM and CDR2 ANQGSEA. This CDR3 spans 14 amino acids.

The chain couples TRBV6-1 to TRBJ2-7; possible D gene TRBD1, 5 bases. V lost 0 bases, J lost 3 bases, and 12 bases lay in between. Germline assignment: CDR1 MNHNS and CDR2 SASEGT. The CDR3 extends over 15 amino acids. This CDR3 is CASSEALGQSYEQYF. The CDR3 DNA sequence: TGTGCCAGCAGTGAAGCGTTAGGACAAAGCTACGAGCAGTACTTC.

This clone was seen only once. The sample holds other DNA sequences that translate to the same CDR3. This sequence joins TRBV30 and TRBJ2-1; the match to TRBD2 covers 9 bases. J lost 6 bases, V lost 0 bases, and 6 bases had no gene match. Germline assignment: CDR1 GTSNPN and CDR2 SVGIG (reference sequence). The CDR3 sequence is 15 residues long. The DNA for the CDR3 is TGTGCCTGGAGTGTAGGGCTAGCGGGGCGCAATGAGCAGTTCTTC. Protein product: CAWSVGLAGRNEQFF.

This sequence joins TRBV19 and TRBJ1-1; D is unresolved. Trimming shortened V by 6 bases and J by 5 bases, and 16 bases separated the two germline ends. CDR1 and CDR2 (germline): LNHDA, SQIVND (reference sequence). The CDR3 covers 14 residues. In DNA form, the CDR3 reads TGTGCCAGTAGCCAACGAGGCCCGGCTACTGAAGCTTTCTTT. Encoded protein: CASSQRGPATEAFF.

The V gene is TRBV27, the J gene TRBJ2-7; D remains ambiguous. This CDR3 region has 13 residues. Trimming shortened V by 6 bases and J by 1 base, and 10 bases separated the two germline ends. CDR1 and CDR2 from the germline V gene are MNHEY and SMNVEV (reference sequence). DNA for the CDR3: TGTGCCAGCAGCACCGGAGCATCCTACGAGCAGTACTTC. Translation gives CASSTGASYEQYF.

The chain uses TRBV5-4 and TRBJ2-1, with D unclear. The V end lost 2 bases, the J end lost 5 bases, and 8 bases lay between the germline ends. The CDR3 extends over 13 amino acids. Germline CDR1 is SGHNT and CDR2 is YYREEE (reference sequence). Written as DNA, the CDR3 is TGTGCCAGCAGCTTAGCACAGAACAATGAGCAGTTCTTC. Its protein is CASSLAQNNEQFF.

This clone was seen more than once but under ten times. This sequence joins TRBV27 and TRBJ1-2; 10 nucleotides align to TRBD1. The length of the CDR3 is 15 residues. Per the germline V gene, CDR1 is MNHEY and CDR2 is SMNVEV (reference sequence). V was clipped by 0 bases and J by 8 bases; unmatched bases: 6. The CDR3: CASSLSSGQGLGYTF. The CDR3 DNA reads TGTGCCAGCAGTTTATCGTCGGGACAGGGGCTAGGCTACACCTTC.